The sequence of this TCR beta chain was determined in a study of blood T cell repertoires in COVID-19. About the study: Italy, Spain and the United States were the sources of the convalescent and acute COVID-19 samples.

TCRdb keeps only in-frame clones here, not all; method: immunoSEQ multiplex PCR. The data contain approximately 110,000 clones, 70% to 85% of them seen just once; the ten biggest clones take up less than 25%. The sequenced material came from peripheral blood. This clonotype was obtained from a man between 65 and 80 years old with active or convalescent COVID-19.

The CDR3 sequence: CASSPPGLTGANVLTF. The CDR3 DNA follows: TGTGCCAGCTCACCACCCGGGTTAACTGGGGCCAACGTCCTGACTTTC. The chain has TRBV18 and TRBJ2-6; D call uncertain. This CDR3 has 16 residues. Germline CDR1 reads KGHSH; CDR2 reads LQKENI. The V end was cut by 0 bases, the J end by 2 bases, with 8 bases between.